This is a list of T cell receptor beta chains from one sample in a study of shared clonotypes between healthy human individuals. TCRdb's table, derived via immunoSEQ multiplex PCR, lists solely in-frame clones and lacks some. The sample comprises under 600,000 clones, around 95% of which are singletons, and about 0.064% rests with the top ten. Source material: naive CD4+ T cells sorted from blood. These receptors all stem from a woman aged 25 to 39 in good health. Both conserved end residues are trimmed from each CDR3. D genes are given only for firm matches. The size of a clone is reported for some rows only, either as once, few or many, or as a class for expanded clones.

J: TRBJ2-1; D: NA; V: TRBV19; size: NA; CDR3: ASRGVSSYNEQF
J: TRBJ1-4; D: TRBD1; V: TRBV27; size: once; CDR3: ASSLWGQGEEKLF
J: TRBJ1-6; D: NA; V: TRBV20-1; size: NA; CDR3: SARDNSPLH
J: NA; D: NA; V: TRBV6-5; size: NA; CDR3: ASSYSNSEQY
J: TRBJ2-3; D: TRBD2; V: TRBV19; size: NA; CDR3: ASSPPGLAGGQY
J: TRBJ2-3; D: TRBD1; V: TRBV28; size: NA; CDR3: ASSLSQGGTDTQY
J: TRBJ2-1; D: TRBD2; V: TRBV4-1; size: NA; CDR3: ASSQAPALADYNEQF
J: TRBJ2-7; D: TRBD2; V: TRBV5-1; size: few; CDR3: ASSSRTSGSSEQY
J: TRBJ2-7; D: NA; V: TRBV28; size: NA; CDR3: ASSPPGPRSVVQY
J: TRBJ2-5; D: TRBD1; V: TRBV5-8; size: NA; CDR3: ASRYGTGGQETQY
J: TRBJ2-7; D: NA; V: TRBV29-1; size: NA; CDR3: SVEDLSYEQY
J: TRBJ2-7; D: TRBD1; V: TRBV4-1; size: NA; CDR3: ASSQDHGTGYEQY
J: TRBJ2-1; D: NA; V: TRBV19; size: NA; CDR3: ASRPNSGDRGYYNEQF
J: TRBJ2-7; D: TRBD1; V: TRBV27; size: NA; CDR3: ASSSTGQASYEQY
J: TRBJ2-3; D: TRBD2; V: TRBV5-1; size: NA; CDR3: ASSLSGLVSDTQY
J: TRBJ2-1; D: NA; V: TRBV9; size: NA; CDR3: ASSVGADNEQF
J: TRBJ2-1; D: NA; V: TRBV7-3; size: NA; CDR3: ASSLNSLANEQF
J: TRBJ1-1; D: TRBD1; V: TRBV7-9; size: NA; CDR3: ASSPGQGNTEAF
J: TRBJ2-2; D: NA; V: TRBV7-8; size: NA; CDR3: ASSARLVATGELF
J: TRBJ1-5; D: NA; V: TRBV19; size: NA; CDR3: ASSLDRSNQPQH
J: TRBJ2-1; D: NA; V: TRBV19; size: few; CDR3: ASSRIAYNEQF
J: TRBJ1-4; D: NA; V: TRBV28; size: NA; CDR3: AGGHPNEKLF